Presented here are 10 T cell receptor beta chains from one specimen sequenced in a study of T cell responses to AZD1222 COVID-19 vaccine. The repertoire was sequenced with immunoSEQ multiplex PCR; TCRdb's copy has only in-frame clones and lacks some. The data contain some 150,000 clones, more than 90% of them seen just once; the ten biggest clones take up 1.5%. Here the sequenced sample was peripheral blood, taken 28 days after the second AZD1222 dose. The receptors here all came from an adult who received the AZD1222 COVID-19 vaccine.

CDR3 amino acids: CASSLTAGLAEQFF. DNA for the CDR3: TGCGCCAGCAGCCTCACCGCGGGACTAGCGGAGCAGTTCTTC. V is TRBV5-1 and J is TRBJ2-1, with 10 bases fitting TRBD2. J lost 10 bases, V lost 4 bases, and 8 bases had no gene match. The CDR3 runs 14 residues. Germline V CDR1 and CDR2: SGHRS, YFSETQ.

The chain combines TRBV27 with TRBJ1-5; 9 bases match TRBD1. CDR3 length: 16 residues. Germline CDR1 MNHEY, CDR2 SMNVEV (reference sequence). Unmatched junction bases numbered 9, after V lost 4 bases and J lost 5 bases. CDR3 sequence: CASSYYGTGRHQPQHF. For the CDR3, the DNA is TGTGCCAGCAGTTACTACGGGACAGGGAGACATCAGCCCCAGCATTTT.

This clone was detected once. The chain links TRBV5-6 to TRBJ2-7; D is unclear. V gave up 4 bases and J gave up 0 bases, with 14 bases separating them. CDR1 is SGHDT, CDR2 YYEEEE, per germline. This CDR3 has 15 amino acids. The CDR3 here is CASSPAAHDSYEQYF. In DNA, the CDR3 is TGTGCCAGCAGCCCGGCAGCGCACGACTCCTACGAGCAGTACTTC.

V is TRBV4-1 and J is TRBJ2-2; 7 positions agree with TRBD1. This CDR3 is built from 15 residues. V lost 3 bases to trimming and J lost 0 bases; unmatched junction nucleotides: 1. Germline CDR1 and CDR2: MGHRA and YSYEKL. CDR3 sequence reads: CASSQGTANTGELFF. The CDR3 region has the DNA TGCGCCAGCAGCCAGGGGACAGCGAACACCGGGGAGCTGTTTTTT.

The chain carries TRBV6-5 and TRBJ1-6; 7 nucleotides agree with TRBD1. CDR1 and CDR2 from the germline V gene are MNHEY and SVGAGI. The CDR3 extends over 16 amino acids. V lost 4 bases to trimming and J lost 7 bases; unmatched junction nucleotides: 10. CDR3: CASSWSRTGVNSPLHF. CDR3 in DNA: TGTGCCAGCAGTTGGTCTCGAACAGGGGTAAATTCACCCCTCCACTTT.

The chain employs TRBV7-3 and TRBJ2-2; tentatively, D is TRBD1 (5 bases). The germline V and J ends were trimmed by 3 bases and 6 bases, with 17 bases remaining between them. Germline CDR1 reads SGHTA; CDR2 reads FQGTGA. CDR3 length: 16 residues. CDR3 coding DNA: TGTGCCAGCAGCTTTCAAAGCCAGGGCGTCGCCGGGGAGCTGTTTTTT. It translates to CASSFQSQGVAGELFF.

V and J are TRBV6-5 and TRBJ2-1; D uncertain. The V end lost 2 bases, the J end lost 3 bases, and 8 bases lay between the germline ends. Per germline, CDR1 MNHEY and CDR2 SVGAGI. The CDR3 length is 14 residues. This CDR3 reads CASSYVLGYNEQFF. In DNA form, the CDR3 reads TGTGCCAGCAGTTACGTTTTGGGCTACAATGAGCAGTTCTTC.

In its sample, this clone was seen a few times. The gene calls are TRBV3-1 (or the pseudogene TRBV3-2) and TRBJ1-4; the D gene is possibly TRBD1 (6 bases). V lost 1 base and J lost 2, with 17 bases in between. The CDR3 loop spans 18 amino acids. CDR1 is LGHDT and CDR2 is YNNKEL in the germline V gene (reference sequence). CDR3 protein: CASSQVAGAGETNEKLFF. CDR3 nucleotide sequence: TGTGCCAGCAGCCAAGTGGCGGGGGCCGGGGAGACTAATGAAAAACTGTTTTTT.

The chain uses TRBV5-1 and TRBJ1-1; no clear D gene. The germline CDR1 and CDR2 sequences are SGHRS and YFSETQ. Trimming took 4 bases from V and 7 from J, leaving 14 bases between them. CDR3 length equals 13 residues. DNA of the CDR3: TGCGCCAGCAGCCTTTTGGATGTTGGTGAAGCTTTCTTT. Protein: CASSLLDVGEAFF.

This clone came up once. The J gene is TRBJ1-5, the V gene TRBV9; 7 positions match TRBD1. Germline values: CDR1 SGDLS, CDR2 YYNGEE. The V segment lost 5 bases and the J segment 3 bases; nucleotides outside the gene matches: 11. CDR3 length: 16 amino acids. The DNA of the CDR3 is TGTGCCAGCAGTCTCAATCCAGGGGGGGACAATCAGCCCCAGCATTTT. Its translation: CASSLNPGGDNQPQHF.